The 4 T cell receptor beta chains below were found in one sample sequenced in a study of cytomegalovirus exposure and HLA in healthy donors. Produced via immunoSEQ multiplex PCR; TCRdb's table is partial and in-frame only. The table lists roughly 240,000 clones, 85% to 90% of them singletons. Material: PBMCs. The receptors originated from a man aged 18 to 29 in good health and CMV-seronegative.

As concerns this clone: The sample has other DNA sequences that encode this CDR3 too. V and J are TRBV6-5 and TRBJ2-2; D is uncertain. V was trimmed by 6 bases and J by 2 bases, leaving 7 bases between them. CDR1 is MNHEY and CDR2 is SVGAGI in the germline V gene. The CDR3 is 13 residues long. CDR3: CASSYTNTGELFF. CDR3 DNA: TGTGCCAGCAGCTACACAAACACCGGGGAGCTGTTTTTT.

The chain links TRBV5-1 to TRBJ1-1; D perhaps matches TRBD1 (6 bases). This CDR3 comprises 15 residues. Trimming removed 0 bases from V and 0 bases from J, with 9 bases in between. Germline CDR1 and CDR2: SGHRS and YFSETQ. In nucleotides, the CDR3 is TGCGCCAGCAGCTTGGCCCAGGGGATGAACACTGAAGCTTTCTTT. Its translation: CASSLAQGMNTEAFF.

This chain uses TRBV2 with TRBJ2-4, with a possible D match to TRBD1 (6 bases). Trimming pared 5 bases from V and 1 base from J, leaving 9 bases between. The CDR3 sequence is 14 residues long. Germline assignment: CDR1 SNHLY and CDR2 FYNNEI. The CDR3 loop reads CASSPDRAKNIQYF. For the CDR3, the DNA is TGTGCCAGCAGTCCAGACAGGGCCAAAAACATTCAGTACTTC. Full variable domain (missing parts from reference TRBV2 and TRBJ2-4): EPEVTQTPSHQVTQMGQEVILRCVPISNHLYFYWYRQILGQKVEFLVSFYNNEISEKSEIFDDQFSVERPDGSNFTLKIRSTKLEDSAMYFCASSPDRAKNIQYFGAGTRLSVL.

The V and J genes are TRBV27 and TRBJ1-2; TRBD1 matches 7 bases. The length of the CDR3 is 13 residues. V lost 6 bases, J lost 4 bases, and 5 bases stayed unmatched. CDR1 and CDR2 (germline): MNHEY, SMNVEV (reference sequence). In DNA form, the CDR3 reads TGTGCCAGCAGCGACGGGGACAGCTATGGCTACACCTTC. This codes for CASSDGDSYGYTF.